The 18 T cell receptor beta chains in this list originate from one sample, sequenced in a study of blood T cell repertoires in COVID-19 (dated by TCRdb to the early 2020s). The library was produced with the immunoSEQ multiplex PCR assay. The clones in this table, taken by TCRdb from immuneACCESS, are in-frame only. Not every clone is retained; where verified, under half of the shortfall comes from an unresolved V gene, and the cause of the rest is unknown. Within this sample are 230,000 or so clones, with about 90% of them counted one time only. The ten largest clonotypes hold under 15% of the sample. Sequenced: PBMCs or T cells enriched from blood (not recorded which). These receptors were obtained from a woman aged 45 to 65 with acute COVID-19.

This clone has a handful of counts. This chain connects TRBV29-1 to TRBJ2-4; a weak D match, TRBD1 (5 bases). Trimming took 8 bases from V and 6 from J, leaving 11 bases between them. The V gene's germline CDR1 is SQVTM and CDR2 ANQGSEA. This CDR3 spans 11 amino acids. The CDR3: CSSWQGNIQYF. The CDR3 DNA reads as TGCAGCTCATGGCAGGGAAACATTCAGTACTTC.

The chain uses TRBV28 and TRBJ2-3, with a weak D call TRBD1 (5 bases). The CDR3 is 15 residues long. CDR1 is MDHEN, CDR2 SYDVKM, per germline. Trimming removed 2 bases at V and 0 bases at J, with 9 bases between. The CDR3 nucleotides read TGTGCCAGCAGTTTAACAGGTCCTAGCACAGATACGCAGTATTTT. It yields the protein CASSLTGPSTDTQYF.

In regard to this clone: Other DNA sequences in the same sample also yield this CDR3. The genes are TRBV12-3 or TRBV12-4 and TRBJ2-1; D not resolved. The CDR3 sequence is 12 residues long. V dropped 1 base and J dropped 6 bases, with 4 bases sitting between them. The CDR3 loop reads CASSLVSNEQFF. The CDR3 region has the DNA TGTGCCAGCAGTTTAGTCAGCAATGAGCAGTTCTTC.

The chain recombines TRBV3-1 (or the pseudogene TRBV3-2) with TRBJ1-1; no clear D. Germline V lookup: CDR1 LGHDT, CDR2 YNNKEL (reference sequence). Between the trimmed V and J ends, which lost 4 bases and 1 base, there was a span of 13 bases. CDR3 length: 15 residues. The CDR3 region is CASSPGEGANTEAFF. The CDR3 coding sequence is TGTGCCAGCAGCCCCGGGGAGGGAGCGAACACTGAAGCTTTCTTT.

This clone appeared a few times. The CDR3 sequence: CASSLATGYNEQFF. DNA of the CDR3: TGTGCCAGCAGCTTGGCGACAGGCTACAATGAGCAGTTCTTC. The genes are TRBV5-4 and TRBJ2-1, with D possibly TRBD1 on 6 matching bases. V gave up 0 bases and J gave up 3 bases, with 7 bases separating them. Germline V gives CDR1 SGHNT, CDR2 YYREEE (reference sequence). This CDR3 spans 14 amino acids.

The J gene is TRBJ2-5, the V gene TRBV27; possibly TRBD1 for D (5 bases). Per the germline V gene, CDR1 is MNHEY and CDR2 is SMNVEV (reference sequence). V lost 2 bases to trimming and J lost 3 bases, with 13 bases between them. This CDR3 is 15 amino acids long. As DNA, the CDR3 is TGTGCCAGCAGTTTAGTGGGCAGGGCGAAAGAGACCCAGTACTTC. It translates to CASSLVGRAKETQYF.

The V call is TRBV6-1, the J call TRBJ1-5; possible D gene TRBD1, 5 bases. CDR3 length equals 16 residues. V was pared by 4 bases and J by 1 base, with 14 bases between. Germline values: CDR1 MNHNS, CDR2 SASEGT. This CDR3 reads CASSVTQGWSNQPQHF. DNA for the CDR3: TGTGCCAGCAGTGTCACCCAGGGATGGAGCAATCAGCCCCAGCATTTT.

This chain joins TRBV7-2 and TRBJ2-7, with 8 bases that match TRBD2. Looked up from germline, CDR1 is SGHTA and CDR2 is FQGNSA. Unmatched junction bases numbered 14, after V lost 4 bases and J lost 9 bases. This CDR3 is 15 amino acids long. For the CDR3, the DNA is TGTGCCAGCAGCTATAAAGGAGCGGGAGTTTCCCCGCAGTACTTC. It encodes CASSYKGAGVSPQYF.

The chain has TRBV19 and TRBJ2-5; D might be TRBD1 (6 bases). The CDR3 spans 17 residues. Between the trimmed V and J ends, which lost 7 bases and 1 base, there was a span of 22 bases. The germline gives CDR1 LNHDA, CDR2 SQIVND (reference sequence). CDR3 DNA: TGTGCCAGTAAAGGGGGATTCCACAGGGAGTTCCAAGAGACCCAGTACTTC. Its protein is CASKGGFHREFQETQYF.

CDR3 sequence reads: CASRPDSTTAYGYTF. The CDR3 region has the DNA TGCGCCAGCAGACCCGACAGTACGACAGCCTATGGCTACACCTTC. The rearrangement joins TRBV5-1 to TRBJ1-2; D perhaps matches TRBD1 (5 bases). Germline assignment: CDR1 SGHRS and CDR2 YFSETQ. V lost 5 bases and J lost 4, with 18 bases in between. This CDR3 region has 15 residues.

J is TRBJ1-1 and V is TRBV3-1 (or the pseudogene TRBV3-2); possible D gene TRBD1, 5 bases. V lost 4 bases and J lost 5, with 14 bases in between. CDR1 LGHDT and CDR2 YNNKEL come from the germline V gene (reference sequence). This CDR3 has 14 residues. In DNA, the CDR3 is TGTGCCAGCAGCCCTAGACAGTCTCCGACTGAAGCTTTCTTT. It specifies CASSPRQSPTEAFF.

The rearrangement joins TRBV7-2 to TRBJ2-3; D perhaps matches TRBD1 (6 bases). Trimming pared 2 bases from V and 4 bases from J, leaving 19 bases between. The CDR3 loop spans 17 amino acids. Germline V CDR1 and CDR2: SGHTA, FQGNSA. As DNA, the CDR3 is TGTGCCAGCAGCTTAAGGGCTCAGGGGATTACGGCAGATACGCAGTATTTT. Amino acids: CASSLRAQGITADTQYF. Using reference TRBV7-2 and TRBJ2-3 for the parts outside the CDR3, the full variable domain is GAGVSQSPSNKVTEKGKDVELRCDPISGHTALYWYRQSLGQGLEFLIYFQGNSAPDKSGLPSDRFSAERTGGSVSTLTIQRTQQEDSAVYLCASSLRAQGITADTQYFGPGTRLTVL.

The rearrangement joins TRBV4-1 to TRBJ1-1, with TRBD1 as a possible D gene (5 bases). Deletions cut 0 bases from V and 1 base from J, with 6 bases between. Germline V lookup: CDR1 MGHRA, CDR2 YSYEKL. This CDR3 comprises 14 residues. In nucleotides, the CDR3 is TGCGCCAGCAGCCAAGAAGACAGGAACACTGAAGCTTTCTTT. Translated: CASSQEDRNTEAFF.

The CDR3 loop reads CASSISQGTDTQYF. CDR3 coding DNA: TGTGCCAGTAGTATTTCGCAGGGCACAGATACGCAGTATTTT. V usage is TRBV19 and J usage is TRBJ2-3; D is unresolved. Germline V gene data show CDR1 as LNHDA and CDR2 as SQIVND (reference sequence). The CDR3 length is 14 residues. V was clipped by 3 bases and J by 1 base, with 8 bases between them.

This chain joins TRBV5-6 and TRBJ2-7; the D gene is possibly TRBD2 (5 bases). Germline V gene data show CDR1 as SGHDT and CDR2 as YYEEEE. V lost 3 bases, J lost 4 bases, and 5 bases lay in between. The CDR3 is 11 residues long. This chain's CDR3 is CASSWRYEQYF. The CDR3 DNA reads as TGTGCCAGCAGCTGGAGGTACGAGCAGTACTTC.

The chain links TRBV7-2 to TRBJ2-1; 10 bases line up with TRBD2. The germline CDR1 and CDR2 sequences are SGHTA and FQGNSA. The CDR3 extends over 16 amino acids. Trimming at V came to 5 bases and at J to 3 bases, leaving 7 bases not matched to a gene. CDR3 in amino acids: CASSLRTSGLYNEQFF. The CDR3 coding sequence is TGTGCCAGCAGCCTTAGGACTAGCGGCCTCTACAATGAGCAGTTCTTC.

The J gene is TRBJ2-1, the V gene TRBV5-1; possible D gene TRBD2, 5 bases. Germline assignment: CDR1 SGHRS and CDR2 YFSETQ. The CDR3 length is 16 residues. Between the trimmed V and J ends, which lost 3 bases and 6 bases, there was a span of 19 bases. This CDR3 reads CASSYSGTRTFNEQFF. For the CDR3, the DNA is TGCGCCAGCAGCTACTCCGGCACTAGGACGTTCAATGAGCAGTTCTTC.

The chain recombines TRBV19 with TRBJ1-5; 8 positions agree with TRBD1. Looked up from germline, CDR1 is LNHDA and CDR2 is SQIVND (reference sequence). V shed 9 bases and J 7 bases; nucleotides not matched to a gene: 5. The CDR3 is 12 amino acids. The CDR3, as DNA: TGTGCCAGCCACAGGGGGGGACAGCCCCAGCATTTT. Its translation is CASHRGGQPQHF.